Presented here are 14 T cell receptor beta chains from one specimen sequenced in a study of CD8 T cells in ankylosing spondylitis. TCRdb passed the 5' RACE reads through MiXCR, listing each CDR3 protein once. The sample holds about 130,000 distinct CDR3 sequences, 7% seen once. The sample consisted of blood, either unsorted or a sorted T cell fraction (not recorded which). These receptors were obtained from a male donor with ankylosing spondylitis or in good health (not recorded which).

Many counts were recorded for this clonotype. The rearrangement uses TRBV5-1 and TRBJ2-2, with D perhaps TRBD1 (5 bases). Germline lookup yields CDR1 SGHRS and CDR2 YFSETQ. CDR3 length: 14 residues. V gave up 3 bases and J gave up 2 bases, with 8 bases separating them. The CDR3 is CASSSGQNTGELFF. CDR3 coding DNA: TGCGCCAGCAGCTCTGGACAAAACACCGGGGAGCTGTTTTTT.

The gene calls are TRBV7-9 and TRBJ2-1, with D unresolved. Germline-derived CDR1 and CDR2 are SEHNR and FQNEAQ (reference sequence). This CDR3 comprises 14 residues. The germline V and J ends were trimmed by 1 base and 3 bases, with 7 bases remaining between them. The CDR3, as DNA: TGTGCCAGCAGCTTAGTCGGGCTCTACAATGAGCAGTTCTTC. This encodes CASSLVGLYNEQFF.

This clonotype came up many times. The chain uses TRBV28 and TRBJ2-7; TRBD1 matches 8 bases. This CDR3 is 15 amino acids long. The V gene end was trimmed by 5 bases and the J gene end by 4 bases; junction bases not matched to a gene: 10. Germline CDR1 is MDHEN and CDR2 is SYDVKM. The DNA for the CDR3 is TGTGCCAGCAGTCCAGGGACAGGAACCTTTTACGAGCAGTACTTC. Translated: CASSPGTGTFYEQYF.

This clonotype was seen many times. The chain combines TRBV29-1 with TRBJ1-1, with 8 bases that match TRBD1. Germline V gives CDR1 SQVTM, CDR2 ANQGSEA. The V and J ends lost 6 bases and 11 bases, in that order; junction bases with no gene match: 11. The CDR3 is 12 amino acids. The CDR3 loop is CSVQGAAGGAFF. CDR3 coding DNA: TGCAGCGTGCAGGGGGCCGCTGGGGGGGCTTTCTTT.

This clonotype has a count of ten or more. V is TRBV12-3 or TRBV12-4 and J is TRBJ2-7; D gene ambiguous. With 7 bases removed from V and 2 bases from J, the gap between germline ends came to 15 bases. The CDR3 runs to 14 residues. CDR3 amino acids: CASKAGLPTYEQYF. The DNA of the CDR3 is TGTGCCAGCAAAGCCGGGCTACCAACCTACGAGCAGTACTTC.

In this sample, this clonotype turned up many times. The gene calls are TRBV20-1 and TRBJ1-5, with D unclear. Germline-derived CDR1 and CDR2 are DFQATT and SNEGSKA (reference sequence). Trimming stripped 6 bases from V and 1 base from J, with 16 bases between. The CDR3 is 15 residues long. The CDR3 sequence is CSALGRGFSNQPQHF. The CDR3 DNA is TGCAGTGCCCTGGGTCGGGGTTTCAGCAATCAGCCCCAGCATTTT.

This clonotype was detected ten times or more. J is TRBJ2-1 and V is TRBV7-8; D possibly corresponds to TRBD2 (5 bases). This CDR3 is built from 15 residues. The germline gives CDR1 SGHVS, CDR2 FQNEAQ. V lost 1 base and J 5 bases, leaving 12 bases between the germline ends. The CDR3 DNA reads TGTGCCAGCAGCTTAGACGGGGAGCCGAACAATGAGCAGTTCTTC. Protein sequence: CASSLDGEPNNEQFF.

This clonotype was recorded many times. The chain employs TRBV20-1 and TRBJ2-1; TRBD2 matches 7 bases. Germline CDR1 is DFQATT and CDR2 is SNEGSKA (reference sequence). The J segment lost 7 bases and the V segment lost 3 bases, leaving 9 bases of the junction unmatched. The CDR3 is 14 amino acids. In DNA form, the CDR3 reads TGCAGTGCTAGTGCGGCTAGCGGAGTAAATGAGCAGTTCTTC. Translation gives CSASAASGVNEQFF.

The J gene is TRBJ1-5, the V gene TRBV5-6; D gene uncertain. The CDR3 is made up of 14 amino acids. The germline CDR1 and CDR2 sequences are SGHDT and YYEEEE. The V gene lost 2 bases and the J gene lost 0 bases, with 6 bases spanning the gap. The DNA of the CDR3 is TGTGCCAGCAGCTTCGGGTATAGCAATCAGCCCCAGCATTTT. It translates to CASSFGYSNQPQHF.

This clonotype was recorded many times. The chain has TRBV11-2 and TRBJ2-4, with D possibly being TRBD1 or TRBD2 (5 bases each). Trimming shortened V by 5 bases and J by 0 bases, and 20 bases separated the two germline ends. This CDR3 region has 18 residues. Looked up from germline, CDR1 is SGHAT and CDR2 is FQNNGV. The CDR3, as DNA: TGTGCCAGCAGCCCGCATCCCCCGGGGACGCTAGCCAAAAACATTCAGTACTTC. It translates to CASSPHPPGTLAKNIQYF.

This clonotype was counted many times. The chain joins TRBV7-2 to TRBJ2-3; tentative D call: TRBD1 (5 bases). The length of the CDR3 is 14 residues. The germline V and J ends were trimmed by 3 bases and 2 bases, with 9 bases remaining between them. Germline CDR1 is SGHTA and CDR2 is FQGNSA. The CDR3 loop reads CASSFQGYTDTQYF. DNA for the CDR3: TGTGCCAGCAGCTTTCAGGGATACACAGATACGCAGTATTTT.

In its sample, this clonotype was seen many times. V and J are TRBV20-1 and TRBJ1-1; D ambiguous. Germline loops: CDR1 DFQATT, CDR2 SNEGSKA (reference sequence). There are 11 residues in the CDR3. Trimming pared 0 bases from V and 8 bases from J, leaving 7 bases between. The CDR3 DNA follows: TGCAGTGCTAGAGAGGACCGCGAAGCTTTCTTT. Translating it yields CSAREDREAFF.

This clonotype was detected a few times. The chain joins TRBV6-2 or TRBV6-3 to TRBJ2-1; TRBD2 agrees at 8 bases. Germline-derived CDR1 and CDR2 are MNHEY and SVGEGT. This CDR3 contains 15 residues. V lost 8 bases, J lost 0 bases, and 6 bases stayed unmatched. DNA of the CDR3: TGTGCCAGCGGTATAGCGGGGAGCTCCTACAATGAGCAGTTCTTC. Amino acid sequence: CASGIAGSSYNEQFF.

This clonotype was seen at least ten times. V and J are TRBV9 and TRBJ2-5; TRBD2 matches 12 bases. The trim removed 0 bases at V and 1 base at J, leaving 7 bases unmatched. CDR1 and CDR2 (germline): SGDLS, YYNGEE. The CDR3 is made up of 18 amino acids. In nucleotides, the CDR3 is TGTGCCAGCAGCGTAGGCTTCCTAGCGGGAGGGGTCCAAGAGACCCAGTACTTC. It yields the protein CASSVGFLAGGVQETQYF.